This passage covers 16 T cell receptor beta chains from one sample sequenced in a study of T cell responses to AZD1222 COVID-19 vaccine (dated by TCRdb to the early 2020s). Library preparation was by the immunoSEQ multiplex PCR assay. TCRdb took this table from immuneACCESS and kept in-frame rearrangements with V and J called. Such tables lack part of the clones; where checked against another copy, unresolved V genes explain under half of the gap, and the rest is unexplained. The sample contains 72,000 or so clones, about 85% of them found a single time. Of the sample, roughly a quarter is held by the ten largest clones. The sample's time point label, in plain terms: baseline before first vaccination. The sample here was peripheral blood, taken on day 0 of AZD1222 vaccination. The source of these receptors is an adult in good health.

This clone was seen a single time. The rearrangement uses TRBV5-1 and TRBJ1-1; the D is unclear. CDR1 SGHRS and CDR2 YFSETQ come from the germline V gene. V dropped 1 base and J dropped 5 bases, with 9 bases sitting between them. The CDR3 totals 13 residues. Here the CDR3 reads CASSLIMRTEAFF. CDR3 sequence (DNA): TGCGCCAGCAGCTTGATAATGAGGACTGAAGCTTTCTTT.

The chain links TRBV29-1 to TRBJ2-2; 7 nucleotides agree with TRBD1. The CDR3 length is 13 residues. V lost 4 bases to trimming and J lost 7 bases; unmatched junction nucleotides: 6. Germline assignment: CDR1 SQVTM and CDR2 ANQGSEA. The CDR3 DNA is TGCAGCGTTGGAGTAGGGGGCGGCGGGGAGCTGTTTTTT. Translated, it gives CSVGVGGGGELFF.

The gene calls are TRBV7-9 and TRBJ2-1; 11 bases agree with TRBD2. The CDR3 covers 15 residues. Looked up from germline, CDR1 is SEHNR and CDR2 is FQNEAQ (reference sequence). V lost 5 bases and J lost 13; bases outside the gene matches: 13. The CDR3 protein is CASSPAGTSGRTQFF. The CDR3 nucleotides read TGTGCCAGCAGCCCCGCTGGGACTAGCGGTAGGACCCAGTTCTTC.

The chain recombines TRBV11-2 with TRBJ2-1; D perhaps matches TRBD1 (6 bases). V was shortened by 4 bases and J by 2 bases, with 15 bases between the two germline ends. The germline gives CDR1 SGHAT, CDR2 FQNNGV. The CDR3 spans 16 residues. This CDR3 is CASSSVKGVAYNEQFF. CDR3 nucleotides: TGTGCCAGCAGCTCAGTCAAGGGGGTAGCCTACAATGAGCAGTTCTTC.

The rearrangement joins TRBV5-1 to TRBJ1-1, with D hard to call. Germline lookup yields CDR1 SGHRS and CDR2 YFSETQ. This CDR3 has 15 residues. Trimming left V 0 bases short and J 0 bases short, with 9 bases between. The CDR3 nucleotides are TGCGCCAGCAGCTTGGTTGGTTCCATGAACACTGAAGCTTTCTTT. This sequence encodes CASSLVGSMNTEAFF.

The V gene is TRBV12-5, the J gene TRBJ1-1; D gene ambiguous. The V end was cut by 6 bases, the J end by 2 bases, with 10 bases between. The germline gives CDR1 LGHNT, CDR2 FRNRAP. There are 13 residues in the CDR3. The CDR3: CASGAIVNTEAFF. In nucleotides, the CDR3 is TGTGCTAGTGGAGCAATTGTAAACACTGAAGCTTTCTTT. Full variable domain (missing parts from reference TRBV12-5 and TRBJ1-1): DARVTQTPRHKVTEMGQEVTMRCQPILGHNTVFWYRQTMMQGLELLAYFRNRAPLDDSGMPKDRFSAEMPDATLATLKIQPSEPRDSAVYFCASGAIVNTEAFFGQGTRLTVV.

CDR3 residues: CASSFPSGTGELFF. DNA of the CDR3: TGTGCCAGCAGCTTCCCTAGCGGCACCGGGGAGCTGTTTTTT. The V and J genes are TRBV7-2 and TRBJ2-2; 7 bases map to TRBD2. V gave up 3 bases and J gave up 4 bases; unmatched junction bases: 2. The CDR3 extends over 14 amino acids. Germline values: CDR1 SGHTA, CDR2 FQGNSA.

CDR3 amino acids: CASRSRGSRSNQPQHF. The CDR3 coding sequence is TGTGCCAGCAGAAGTAGGGGAAGTCGTAGCAATCAGCCCCAGCATTTT. The chain is built from TRBV11-3 and TRBJ1-5; TRBD1 is a possible D gene (5 bases). The CDR3 runs to 16 residues. V was shortened by 6 bases and J by 0 bases, with 15 bases between the two germline ends. In germline, CDR1 is SGHNT, CDR2 YENEEA.

On this clone: A junction end diverges from the germline sequence, so it may reflect a read error. The chain is built from TRBV10-1 and TRBJ2-2, with 9 bases fitting TRBD1. The germline gives CDR1 WNHNN, CDR2 SYGVQD (reference sequence). The CDR3 runs to 16 residues. CDR3 DNA: TGCGCCCGCAGTGGGCCGGGACAGGGAGTCTCCGGGGAGCTGTTTTTT. Translating it yields CARSGPGQGVSGELFF.

V and J are TRBV7-3 and TRBJ1-1, with 7 bases fitting TRBD1. The CDR3 spans 14 residues. Germline assignment: CDR1 SGHTA and CDR2 FQGTGA. V lost 6 bases and J lost 1; bases outside the gene matches: 5. The CDR3 DNA is TGTGCCAGCAGAAAGGGGGCATCGAACACTGAAGCTTTCTTT. It specifies CASRKGASNTEAFF.

The chain links TRBV5-1 to TRBJ2-5, with 8 bases aligning to TRBD2. Germline CDR1 and CDR2: SGHRS and YFSETQ. J gave up 1 base and V 0 bases, and 11 bases lay outside the gene matches. CDR3 size: 18 residues. In DNA form, the CDR3 reads TGCGCCAGCAGCTTGGTACAGGGAGCGGGAGAGGTCCAAGAGACCCAGTACTTC. Translation: CASSLVQGAGEVQETQYF.

The chain is built from TRBV5-4 and TRBJ1-1, with D uncertain. This CDR3 contains 14 residues. CDR1 and CDR2 (germline): SGHNT, YYREEE (reference sequence). The ends were cut back, 1 base at V and 5 bases at J, with 12 bases in the middle. CDR3 region: CASSLPSKRTEAFF. CDR3 DNA sequence: TGTGCCAGCAGCTTGCCCTCTAAGAGGACTGAAGCTTTCTTT.

V and J are TRBV27 and TRBJ2-5, with unresolved D. CDR1 and CDR2 (germline): MNHEY, SMNVEV (reference sequence). Trimming pared 0 bases from V and 5 bases from J, leaving 1 base between. This CDR3 spans 11 amino acids. Written as DNA, the CDR3 is TGTGCCAGCAGTTTATCGGAGACCCAGTACTTC. Translation: CASSLSETQYF.

The rearrangement joins TRBV10-3 to TRBJ1-1; D may be TRBD1 (6 bases). Trimming removed 4 bases from V and 4 bases from J, with 19 bases in between. Germline CDR1 is ENHRY and CDR2 is SYGVKD. The CDR3 is 16 residues long. The CDR3 sequence is CAISGGAGAMSTEAFF. CDR3 DNA sequence: TGTGCCATCAGTGGGGGCGCAGGGGCGATGAGCACTGAAGCTTTCTTT.

V and J are TRBV28 and TRBJ1-6; D is unresolved. V was trimmed by 5 bases and J by 6 bases, leaving 11 bases between them. The germline V gene encodes CDR1 MDHEN and CDR2 SYDVKM. The CDR3 contains 14 residues. The CDR3 is CASSLGDLNSPLHF. The CDR3 bases are TGTGCCAGCAGTCTAGGAGACCTTAATTCACCCCTCCACTTT.

V gene TRBV10-3 combines with J gene TRBJ1-3; TRBD1 agrees at 9 bases. The CDR3 consists of 13 residues. The germline V gene has CDR1 ENHRY and CDR2 SYGVKD. The V segment lost 6 bases and the J segment 4 bases; nucleotides outside the gene matches: 1. The DNA of the CDR3 is TGTGCCATCAGGGGGACAGGGGGAAACACCATATATTTT. Its translation is CAIRGTGGNTIYF.